The 28 T cell receptor beta chains listed next were all sequenced from one sample in a study of blood T cell repertoires in COVID-19. Produced via immunoSEQ multiplex PCR; TCRdb's table is partial and in-frame only. Here the sample spans tens of thousands of clones, 70% to 90% being singletons. Sequencing was done on a sample of peripheral blood. The receptors originated from a man over 45 with acute or convalescent COVID-19.

The V and J genes are TRBV28 and TRBJ1-1; 10 bases are a match to TRBD1. This CDR3 region has 18 residues. CDR1 is MDHEN and CDR2 is SYDVKM in the germline V gene. V lost 6 bases to trimming and J lost 1 base; unmatched junction nucleotides: 14. CDR3 residues: CASRAPGQGFVRNTEAFF. The CDR3 DNA reads TGTGCCAGCAGAGCGCCGGGACAGGGGTTCGTGAGGAACACTGAAGCTTTCTTT. Variable domain in full (rest from reference TRBV28 and TRBJ1-1): DVKVTQSSRYLVKRTGEKVFLECVQDMDHENMFWYRQDPGLGLRLIYFSYDVKMKEKGDIPEGYSVSREKKERFSLILESASTNQTSMYLCASRAPGQGFVRNTEAFFGQGTRLTVV.

This chain joins TRBV5-1 and TRBJ2-1; 8 positions match TRBD1. The germline CDR1 and CDR2 sequences are SGHRS and YFSETQ. CDR3 size: 15 residues. The V gene end was trimmed by 4 bases and the J gene end by 5 bases; junction bases not matched to a gene: 8. CDR3 protein: CASSRQGAGDNEQFF. CDR3 DNA sequence: TGCGCCAGCAGCCGGCAGGGGGCCGGGGACAATGAGCAGTTCTTC. Supplemented by reference TRBV5-1 and TRBJ2-1, the full variable domain reads KAGVTQTPRYLIKTRGQQVTLSCSPISGHRSVSWYQQTPGQGLQFLFEYFSETQRNKGNFPGRFSGRQFSNSRSEMNVSTLELGDSALYLCASSRQGAGDNEQFFGPGTRLTVL.

This clone was detected only once. The rearrangement links TRBV10-3 to TRBJ1-6, with D possibly being TRBD1 (5 bases). The CDR3 has 14 amino acids. The germline gives CDR1 ENHRY, CDR2 SYGVKD. The V end lost 3 bases, the J end lost 10 bases, and 13 bases lay between the germline ends. As DNA, the CDR3 is TGTGCCATCAGTGATTCTTTGGGGCGCTCACCCCTCCACTTT. It specifies CAISDSLGRSPLHF.

J is TRBJ1-2 and V is TRBV9, with D possibly TRBD1 on 6 matching bases. Trimming stripped 0 bases from V and 8 bases from J, with 23 bases between. CDR3 length: 17 amino acids. Per the germline V gene, CDR1 is SGDLS and CDR2 is YYNGEE. The CDR3 DNA reads as TGTGCCAGCAGCGTAGCTGGTAGTCAGGGGTCCTATGGGGGCTACACCTTC. Protein sequence: CASSVAGSQGSYGGYTF.

The chain links TRBV3-1 (or the pseudogene TRBV3-2) to TRBJ1-2; perhaps TRBD1 as D (5 bases). V lost 4 bases to trimming and J lost 8 bases, with 11 bases between them. In germline, CDR1 is LGHDT, CDR2 YNNKEL (reference sequence). This CDR3 spans 12 amino acids. The CDR3 here is CASSRLEGGYTF. The DNA for the CDR3 is TGTGCCAGCAGCCGCTTGGAGGGGGGCTACACCTTC.

The sample holds a few counts of this clone. The chain is built from TRBV25-1 and TRBJ1-2; D is perhaps TRBD1 (5 bases). The V end lost 6 bases, the J end lost 8 bases, and 16 bases lay between the germline ends. Germline assignment: CDR1 MGHDK and CDR2 SYGVNS. This CDR3 has 13 amino acids. CDR3 protein: CASSKGQGGGYTF. For the CDR3, the DNA is TGTGCCAGCAGCAAAGGGCAGGGTGGCGGCTACACCTTC.

The chain couples TRBV11-3 to TRBJ1-1; D is perhaps TRBD1 (6 bases). This CDR3 is built from 14 residues. Germline V lookup: CDR1 SGHNT, CDR2 YENEEA. Between the trimmed V and J ends, which lost 6 bases and 5 bases, there was a span of 16 bases. The CDR3 reads CASRRGGGPTEAFF. The CDR3 DNA follows: TGTGCCAGCAGACGTGGGGGGGGGCCGACTGAAGCTTTCTTT.

The chain carries TRBV12-5 and TRBJ1-5, with D perhaps matching TRBD1 (6 bases). The CDR3 is made up of 17 amino acids. Germline V gives CDR1 LGHNT, CDR2 FRNRAP. V was trimmed by 0 bases and J by 0 bases, leaving 12 bases between them. The CDR3 DNA follows: TGTGCTAGTGGTTTGGTAGACAGGAAATATAGCAATCAGCCCCAGCATTTT. Amino acid sequence: CASGLVDRKYSNQPQHF.

The chain couples TRBV13 to TRBJ1-4; D might be TRBD1 (6 bases). Germline-derived CDR1 and CDR2 are PRHDT and FYEKMQ (reference sequence). CDR3 length: 14 amino acids. Trimming cost V 5 bases and J 4 bases, with 11 bases left between them. For the CDR3, the DNA is TGTGCCAGCAGCGGGGGCGCGGGTAATGAAAAACTGTTTTTT. The encoded protein is CASSGGAGNEKLFF.

This clone has just one count. The chain carries TRBV9 and TRBJ2-5, with 8 bases aligning to TRBD1. Looked up from germline, CDR1 is SGDLS and CDR2 is YYNGEE. The CDR3 is made up of 16 amino acids. The V segment lost 4 bases and the J segment 1 base; nucleotides outside the gene matches: 9. This CDR3 reads CASSLTGGRPQETQYF. DNA of the CDR3: TGTGCCAGCAGCCTTACAGGGGGAAGGCCCCAAGAGACCCAGTACTTC.

This clone was observed a handful of times. The CDR3 loop reads CAWSVQSATEAFF. DNA of the CDR3: TGTGCCTGGAGTGTACAGAGTGCCACTGAAGCTTTCTTT. The chain employs TRBV30 and TRBJ1-1; no definite D call. Germline lookup yields CDR1 GTSNPN and CDR2 SVGIG (reference sequence). The CDR3 spans 13 residues. Trimming took off 0 bases at V and 4 bases at J, with 9 bases between the two ends.

J is TRBJ1-2 and V is TRBV6-6, with a weak D call TRBD1 (6 bases). Per germline, CDR1 MNHNY and CDR2 SVGAGI (reference sequence). This CDR3 is built from 19 residues. The germline V and J ends were trimmed by 5 bases and 6 bases, with 31 bases remaining between them. Here the CDR3 DNA reads TGTGCCAGCAGTCTTTCCCCGGGGGGCCTCACCGGTCAATTCCATGGCTACACCTTC. Translation: CASSLSPGGLTGQFHGYTF.

The chain is built from TRBV19 and TRBJ1-5; D may be TRBD1 (6 bases). Looked up from germline, CDR1 is LNHDA and CDR2 is SQIVND (reference sequence). V lost 8 bases to trimming and J lost 4 bases, with 12 bases between them. This CDR3 region has 13 residues. Written as DNA, the CDR3 is TGTGCCAGTGCGACCAGGGGTAATCAGCCCCAGCATTTT. Protein: CASATRGNQPQHF.

The rearrangement joins TRBV19 to TRBJ1-5; 11 positions agree with TRBD1. The germline V gene encodes CDR1 LNHDA and CDR2 SQIVND (reference sequence). CDR3 size: 17 residues. J gave up 2 bases and V 2 bases, and 5 bases lay outside the gene matches. CDR3 protein: CASSITMGQGGNQPQHF. Written as DNA, the CDR3 is TGTGCCAGTAGTATAACGATGGGACAGGGGGGCAATCAGCCCCAGCATTTT.

This clone was detected a few times. The rearrangement uses TRBV21-1 and TRBJ1-2; the table calls TRBD1, which could not be checked here. TRBV21-1 is a pseudogene locus. The CDR3 runs to 17 residues. The CDR3, as DNA: TGTGCCAGCAGCACCGGGGACAGCAACGTTCTAAGAGATGGCTACACCTTC. This gives the protein CASSTGDSNVLRDGYTF.

V is TRBV3-1 (or the pseudogene TRBV3-2) and J is TRBJ2-1; the D gene is possibly TRBD2 (6 bases). Germline V gene lookup returns CDR1 LGHDT and CDR2 YNNKEL (reference sequence). The CDR3 length is 16 residues. The V end lost 2 bases, the J end lost 4 bases, and 15 bases lay between the germline ends. CDR3 residues: CASSQSTGVGYNEQFF. The CDR3 coding sequence is TGTGCCAGCAGCCAAAGCACGGGAGTGGGTTACAATGAGCAGTTCTTC.

Comment on this clone: At one boundary the junction diverges from the germline segment, which might be a read error. This sequence joins TRBV13 and TRBJ2-7, with a weak D call TRBD1 (6 bases). Germline CDR1 is PRHDT and CDR2 is FYEKMQ (reference sequence). The CDR3 extends over 15 amino acids. DNA of the CDR3: TGTGCCAGCAGCCCCTCCCCTGGACAGCCCTACGCGCAGTACTTC. Translated, it gives CASSPSPGQPYAQYF.

This chain joins TRBV11-2 and TRBJ2-3; 12 positions agree with TRBD2. Germline CDR1 reads SGHAT; CDR2 reads FQNNGV. Trimming removed 1 base from V and 6 bases from J; junction bases left unmatched: 5. The CDR3 runs to 16 residues. CDR3 amino acids: CASSLGPSGGADTQYF. CDR3 coding DNA: TGTGCCAGCAGCTTAGGACCTAGCGGGGGGGCCGATACGCAGTATTTT.

V usage is TRBV24-1 and J usage is TRBJ2-2; D is perhaps TRBD2 (6 bases). This CDR3 contains 14 residues. The V gene's germline CDR1 is KGHDR and CDR2 SFDVKD. Trimming removed 3 bases from V and 6 bases from J, with 10 bases in between. The CDR3 region has the DNA TGTGCCACCAGTGATCTACTAGCATCCGGGGAGCTGTTTTTT. It encodes CATSDLLASGELFF.

V and J are TRBV7-2 and TRBJ1-4; 7 positions agree with TRBD1. V trimming: 2 bases; J trimming: 7 bases; junction bases outside the gene matches: 10. Germline V gene sequence: CDR1 SGHTA, CDR2 FQGNSA. This CDR3 comprises 16 residues. CDR3 sequence: CASSLRFQGGIEKLFF. CDR3 in DNA: TGTGCCAGCAGCTTAAGGTTCCAGGGGGGCATTGAAAAACTGTTTTTT.

CDR3 sequence (DNA): TGTGCCAGCAGTAACAGGGGGCTGGGTGAAAAACTGTTTTTT. Its translation is CASSNRGLGEKLFF. This chain links TRBV28 with TRBJ1-4; TRBD1 matches at 9 bases. V lost 5 bases to trimming and J lost 7 bases; unmatched junction nucleotides: 5. The CDR3 contains 14 residues. Germline V lookup: CDR1 MDHEN, CDR2 SYDVKM. Complete variable domain (other parts from reference TRBV28 and TRBJ1-4): DVKVTQSSRYLVKRTGEKVFLECVQDMDHENMFWYRQDPGLGLRLIYFSYDVKMKEKGDIPEGYSVSREKKERFSLILESASTNQTSMYLCASSNRGLGEKLFFGSGTQLSVL.

The rearrangement links TRBV7-9 to TRBJ1-2; tentative D call: TRBD1 (6 bases). With 5 bases removed from V and 2 bases from J, the gap between germline ends came to 15 bases. Germline V gene lookup returns CDR1 SEHNR and CDR2 FQNEAQ (reference sequence). The CDR3 has 15 residues. For the CDR3, the DNA is TGTGCCAGCAGCCTGATGGGGGCGTCGAACTATGGCTACACCTTC. It codes for CASSLMGASNYGYTF.

The rearrangement links TRBV10-3 to TRBJ1-5, with 8 positions matching TRBD1. After removal of 6 bases from V and 4 bases from J, the junction contained 5 bases not matched to a gene. The CDR3 covers 14 residues. CDR1 and CDR2 (germline): ENHRY, SYGVKD. The CDR3 loop reads CAISMDRANQPQHF. The CDR3 DNA reads as TGTGCCATCAGCATGGACAGGGCTAATCAGCCCCAGCATTTT.

The chain combines TRBV27 with TRBJ2-6; D possibly corresponds to TRBD2 (7 bases). Germline loops: CDR1 MNHEY, CDR2 SMNVEV (reference sequence). The V end was cut by 5 bases, the J end by 1 base, with 18 bases between. This CDR3 has 18 amino acids. The CDR3 region is CASSPRGAVLSGANVLTF. CDR3 bases: TGTGCCAGCAGTCCTCGGGGGGCGGTGCTATCTGGGGCCAACGTCCTGACTTTC. The full variable domain, rest sourced from reference TRBV27 and TRBJ2-6, is EAQVTQNPRYLITVTGKKLTVTCSQNMNHEYMSWYRQDPGLGLRQIYYSMNVEVTDKGDVPEGYKVSRKEKRNFPLILESPSPNQTSLYFCASSPRGAVLSGANVLTFGAGSRLTVL.

V is TRBV21-1 and J is TRBJ1-1; the tabulated D call, TRBD1, remains unverified against the DNA. TRBV21-1 constitutes a pseudogene. The CDR3 totals 15 residues. The CDR3 sequence is CASSKGTGLNTEAFF. Written as DNA, the CDR3 is TGTGCCAGCAGCAAAGGGACAGGATTGAACACTGAAGCTTTCTTT.

The V call is TRBV4-1, the J call TRBJ2-1; TRBD2 might be the D (6 bases). CDR1 is MGHRA, CDR2 YSYEKL, per germline. The CDR3 loop spans 16 amino acids. V lost 0 bases and J lost 6, with 15 bases in between. The CDR3 nucleotides are TGCGCCAGCAGCCAAGACGGCGGGGTCGGTTCCAATGAGCAGTTCTTC. As protein: CASSQDGGVGSNEQFF.

This chain links TRBV3-1 (or the pseudogene TRBV3-2) with TRBJ2-7, with D maybe TRBD2 (6 bases). The V end lost 0 bases, the J end lost 3 bases, and 15 bases lay between the germline ends. The V gene's germline CDR1 is LGHDT and CDR2 YNNKEL (reference sequence). The CDR3 has 16 amino acids. In nucleotides, the CDR3 is TGTGCCAGCAGCCAAGATCTCCGGACTACCCTCTACGAGCAGTACTTC. Protein sequence: CASSQDLRTTLYEQYF.

This chain links TRBV20-1 with TRBJ2-1; no clear D gene. The V and J ends lost 7 bases and 5 bases respectively, with 9 bases between them. In germline, CDR1 is DFQATT, CDR2 SNEGSKA (reference sequence). This CDR3 contains 11 residues. This CDR3 reads CSVYNDNEQFF. The DNA for the CDR3 is TGCAGTGTGTACAACGACAATGAGCAGTTCTTC.